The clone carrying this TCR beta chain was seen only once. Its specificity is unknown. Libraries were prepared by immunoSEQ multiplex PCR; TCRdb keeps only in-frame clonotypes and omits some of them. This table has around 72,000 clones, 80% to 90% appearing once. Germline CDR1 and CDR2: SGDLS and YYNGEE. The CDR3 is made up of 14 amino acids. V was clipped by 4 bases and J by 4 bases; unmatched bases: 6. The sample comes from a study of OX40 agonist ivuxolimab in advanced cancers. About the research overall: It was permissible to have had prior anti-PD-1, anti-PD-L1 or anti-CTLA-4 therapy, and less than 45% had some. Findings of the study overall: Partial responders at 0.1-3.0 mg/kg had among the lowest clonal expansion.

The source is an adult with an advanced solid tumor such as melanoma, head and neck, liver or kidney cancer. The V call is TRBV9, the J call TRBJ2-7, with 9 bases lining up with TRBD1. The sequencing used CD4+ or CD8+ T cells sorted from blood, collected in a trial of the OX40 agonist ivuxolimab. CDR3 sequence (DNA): TGTGCCAGCAGCTCCCAGACAGGGGGTTACGAGCAGTACTTC. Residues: CASSSQTGGYEQYF.